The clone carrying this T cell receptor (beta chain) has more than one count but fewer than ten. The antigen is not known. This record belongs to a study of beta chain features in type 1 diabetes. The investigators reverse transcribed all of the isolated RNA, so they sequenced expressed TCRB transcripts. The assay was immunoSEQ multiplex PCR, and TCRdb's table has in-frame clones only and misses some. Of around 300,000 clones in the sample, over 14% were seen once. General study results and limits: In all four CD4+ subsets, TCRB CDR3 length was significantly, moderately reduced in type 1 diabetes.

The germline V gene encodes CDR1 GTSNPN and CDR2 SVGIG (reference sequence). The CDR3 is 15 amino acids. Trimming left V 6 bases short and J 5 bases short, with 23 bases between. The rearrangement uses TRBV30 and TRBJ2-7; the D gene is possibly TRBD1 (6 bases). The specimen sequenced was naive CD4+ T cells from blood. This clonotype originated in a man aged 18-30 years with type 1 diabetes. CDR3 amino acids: CACRYRRGRRHEQYF. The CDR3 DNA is TGTGCCTGCAGATACCGCAGGGGAAGAAGGCACGAGCAGTACTTC.